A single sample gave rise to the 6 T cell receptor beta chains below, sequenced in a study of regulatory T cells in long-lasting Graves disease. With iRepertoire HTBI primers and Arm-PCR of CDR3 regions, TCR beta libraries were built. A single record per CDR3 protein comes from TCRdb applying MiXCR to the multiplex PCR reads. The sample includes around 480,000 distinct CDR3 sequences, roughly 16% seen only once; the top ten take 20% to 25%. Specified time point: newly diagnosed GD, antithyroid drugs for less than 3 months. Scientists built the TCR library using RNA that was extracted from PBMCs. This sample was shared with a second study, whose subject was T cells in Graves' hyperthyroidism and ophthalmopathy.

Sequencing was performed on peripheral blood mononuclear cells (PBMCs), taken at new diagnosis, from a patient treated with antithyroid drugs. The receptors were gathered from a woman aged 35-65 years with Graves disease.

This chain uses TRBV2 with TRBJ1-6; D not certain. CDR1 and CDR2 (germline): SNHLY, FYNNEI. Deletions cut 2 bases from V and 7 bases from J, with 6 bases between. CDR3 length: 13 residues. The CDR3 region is CASSEQPNSPLHF. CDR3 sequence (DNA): TGTGCCAGCAGTGAACAGCCAAATTCACCCCTCCACTTT.

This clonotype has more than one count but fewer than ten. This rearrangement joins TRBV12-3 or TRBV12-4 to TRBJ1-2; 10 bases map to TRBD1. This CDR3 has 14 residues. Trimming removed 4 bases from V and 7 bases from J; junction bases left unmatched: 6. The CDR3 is CASSWRTGGSGYTF. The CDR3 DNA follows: TGTGCCAGCAGTTGGAGGACAGGGGGTTCTGGCTACACCTTC.

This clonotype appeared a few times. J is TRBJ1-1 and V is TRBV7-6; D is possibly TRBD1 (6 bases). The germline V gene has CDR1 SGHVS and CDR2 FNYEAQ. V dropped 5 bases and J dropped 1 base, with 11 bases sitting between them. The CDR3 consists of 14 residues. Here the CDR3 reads CASSRDTWNTEAFF. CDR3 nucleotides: TGTGCCAGCAGCAGGGACACGTGGAACACTGAAGCTTTCTTT.

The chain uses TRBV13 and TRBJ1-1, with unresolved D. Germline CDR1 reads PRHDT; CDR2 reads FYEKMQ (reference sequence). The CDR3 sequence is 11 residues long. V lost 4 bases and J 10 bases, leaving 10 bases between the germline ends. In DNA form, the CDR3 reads TGTGCCAGCAGCTGGAGACCAGTAGCTTTCTTT. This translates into CASSWRPVAFF.

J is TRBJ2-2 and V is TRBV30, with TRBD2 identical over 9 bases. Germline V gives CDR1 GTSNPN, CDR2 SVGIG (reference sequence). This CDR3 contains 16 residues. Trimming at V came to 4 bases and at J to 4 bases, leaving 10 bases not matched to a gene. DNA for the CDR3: TGTGCCTGGACCGGGACTAGCACCGCCGGCACCGGGGAGCTGTTTTTT. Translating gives CAWTGTSTAGTGELFF.

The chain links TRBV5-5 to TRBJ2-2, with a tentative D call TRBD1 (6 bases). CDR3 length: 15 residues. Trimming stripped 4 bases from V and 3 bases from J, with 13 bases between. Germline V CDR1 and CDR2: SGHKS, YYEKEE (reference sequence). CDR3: CASSIDTGYTGELFF. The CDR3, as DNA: TGTGCCAGCAGCATCGATACAGGGTACACCGGGGAGCTGTTTTTT.